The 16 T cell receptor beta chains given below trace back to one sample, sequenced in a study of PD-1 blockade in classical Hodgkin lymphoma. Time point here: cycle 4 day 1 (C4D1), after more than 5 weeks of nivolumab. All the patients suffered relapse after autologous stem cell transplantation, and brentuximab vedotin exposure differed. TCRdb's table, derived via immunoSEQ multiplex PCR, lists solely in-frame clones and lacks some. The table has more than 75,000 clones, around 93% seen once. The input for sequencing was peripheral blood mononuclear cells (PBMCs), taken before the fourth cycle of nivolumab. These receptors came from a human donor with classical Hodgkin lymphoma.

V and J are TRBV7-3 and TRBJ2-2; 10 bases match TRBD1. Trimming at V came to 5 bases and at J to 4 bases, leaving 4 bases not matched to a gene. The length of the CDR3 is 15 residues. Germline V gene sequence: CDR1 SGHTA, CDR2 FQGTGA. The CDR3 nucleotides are TGTGCCAGCAGCGTGGGACAGGGGATCACCGGGGAGCTGTTTTTT. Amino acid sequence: CASSVGQGITGELFF.

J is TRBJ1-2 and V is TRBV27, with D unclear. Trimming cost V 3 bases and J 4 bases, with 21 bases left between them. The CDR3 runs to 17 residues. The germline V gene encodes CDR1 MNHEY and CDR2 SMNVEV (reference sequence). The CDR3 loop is CASSFSDPGLGGYGYTF. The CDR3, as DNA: TGTGCCAGCAGTTTCAGCGATCCGGGCCTCGGCGGCTATGGCTACACCTTC.

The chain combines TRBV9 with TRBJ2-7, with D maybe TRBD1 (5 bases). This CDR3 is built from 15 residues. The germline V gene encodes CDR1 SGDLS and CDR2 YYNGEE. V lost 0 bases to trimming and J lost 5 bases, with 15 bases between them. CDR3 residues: CASSVDIRVWDEQYF. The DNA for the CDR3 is TGTGCCAGCAGCGTAGATATCAGGGTGTGGGACGAGCAGTACTTC.

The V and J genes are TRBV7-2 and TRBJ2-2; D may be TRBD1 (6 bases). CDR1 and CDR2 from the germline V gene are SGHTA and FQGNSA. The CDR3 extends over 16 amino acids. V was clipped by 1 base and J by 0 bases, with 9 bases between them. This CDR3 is CASSLDRATNTGELFF. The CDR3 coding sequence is TGTGCCAGCAGCTTAGACAGGGCAACGAACACCGGGGAGCTGTTTTTT.

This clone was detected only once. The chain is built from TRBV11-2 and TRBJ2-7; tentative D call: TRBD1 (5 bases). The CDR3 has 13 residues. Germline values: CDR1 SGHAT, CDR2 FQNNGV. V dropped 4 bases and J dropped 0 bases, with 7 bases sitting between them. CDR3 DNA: TGTGCCAGCAGCTGGGGCAACTCCTACGAGCAGTACTTC. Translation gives CASSWGNSYEQYF.

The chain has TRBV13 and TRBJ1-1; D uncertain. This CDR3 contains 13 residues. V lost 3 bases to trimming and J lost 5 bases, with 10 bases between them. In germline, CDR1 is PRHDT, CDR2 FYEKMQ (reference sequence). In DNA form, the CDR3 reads TGTGCCAGCAGCTTCGGGATAGGGACTGAAGCTTTCTTT. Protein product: CASSFGIGTEAFF.

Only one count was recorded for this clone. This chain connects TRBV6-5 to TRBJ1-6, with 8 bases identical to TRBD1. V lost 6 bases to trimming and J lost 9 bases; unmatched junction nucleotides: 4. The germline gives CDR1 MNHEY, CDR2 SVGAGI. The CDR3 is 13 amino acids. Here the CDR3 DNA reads TGTGCCAGCAGGGACAGGGAGGGTTCACCCCTCCACTTT. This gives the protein CASRDREGSPLHF.

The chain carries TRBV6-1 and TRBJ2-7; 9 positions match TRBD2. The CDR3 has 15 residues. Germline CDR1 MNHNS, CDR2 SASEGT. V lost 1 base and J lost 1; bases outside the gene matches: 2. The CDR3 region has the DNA TGTGCCAGCAGTGAAGGACTAGCGGAGTCCTACGAGCAGTACTTC. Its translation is CASSEGLAESYEQYF.

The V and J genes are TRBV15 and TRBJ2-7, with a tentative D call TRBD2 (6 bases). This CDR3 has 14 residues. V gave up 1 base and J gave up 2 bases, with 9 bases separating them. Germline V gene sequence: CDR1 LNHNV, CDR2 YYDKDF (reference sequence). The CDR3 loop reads CATSRGGGTYEQYF. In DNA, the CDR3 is TGTGCCACCAGCAGAGGTGGCGGGACCTACGAGCAGTACTTC.

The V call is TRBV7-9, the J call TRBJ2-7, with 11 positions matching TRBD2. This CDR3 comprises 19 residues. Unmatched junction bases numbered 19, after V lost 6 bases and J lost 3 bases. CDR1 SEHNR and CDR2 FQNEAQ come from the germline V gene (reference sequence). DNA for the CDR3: TGTGCCAGCAGTCATAGCGGGAGGGCCAGGACCGAAACCGTCTACGAGCAGTACTTC. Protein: CASSHSGRARTETVYEQYF.

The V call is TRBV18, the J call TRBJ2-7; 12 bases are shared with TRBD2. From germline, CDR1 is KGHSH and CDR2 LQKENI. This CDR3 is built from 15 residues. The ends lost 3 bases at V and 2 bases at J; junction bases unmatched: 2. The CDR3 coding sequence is TGTGCCAGCTCACCTACTAGCGGGAGGCCCTACGAGCAGTACTTC. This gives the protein CASSPTSGRPYEQYF.

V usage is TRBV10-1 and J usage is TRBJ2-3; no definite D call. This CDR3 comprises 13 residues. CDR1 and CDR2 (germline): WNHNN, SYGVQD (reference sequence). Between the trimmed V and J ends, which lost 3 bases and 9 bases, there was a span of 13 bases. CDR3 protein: CASSDWNQGTQYF. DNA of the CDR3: TGCGCCAGCAGTGACTGGAACCAAGGAACGCAGTATTTT.

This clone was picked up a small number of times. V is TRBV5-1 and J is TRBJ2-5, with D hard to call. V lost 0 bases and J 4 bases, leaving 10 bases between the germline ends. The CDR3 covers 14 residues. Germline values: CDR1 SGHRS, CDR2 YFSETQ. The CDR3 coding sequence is TGCGCCAGCAGCTTGGATACAGCCCCAGAGACCCAGTACTTC. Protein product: CASSLDTAPETQYF.

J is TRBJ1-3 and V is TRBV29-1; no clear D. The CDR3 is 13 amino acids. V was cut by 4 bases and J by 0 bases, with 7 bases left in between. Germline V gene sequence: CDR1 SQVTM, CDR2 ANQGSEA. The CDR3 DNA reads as TGCAGCGTTGTCTACAACTCTGGAAACACCATATATTTT. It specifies CSVVYNSGNTIYF. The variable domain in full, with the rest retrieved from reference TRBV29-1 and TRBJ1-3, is SAVISQKPSRDICQRGTSLTIQCQVDSQVTMMFWYRQQPGQSLTLIATANQGSEATYESGFVIDKFPISRPNLTFSTLTVSNMSPEDSSIYLCSVVYNSGNTIYFGEGSWLTVV.

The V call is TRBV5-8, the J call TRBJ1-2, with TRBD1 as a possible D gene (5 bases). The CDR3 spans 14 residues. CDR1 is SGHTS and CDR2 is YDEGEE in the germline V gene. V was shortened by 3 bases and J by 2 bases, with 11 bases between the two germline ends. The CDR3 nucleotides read TGTGCCAGCAGCTCCCCCGGGGGAAACTATGGCTACACCTTC. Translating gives CASSSPGGNYGYTF.

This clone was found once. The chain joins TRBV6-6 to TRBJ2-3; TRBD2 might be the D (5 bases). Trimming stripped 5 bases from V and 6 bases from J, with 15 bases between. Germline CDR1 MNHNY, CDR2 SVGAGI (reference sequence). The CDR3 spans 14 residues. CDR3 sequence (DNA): TGTGCCAGCAGTAACGGGGTATGGGTTGATACGCAGTATTTT. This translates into CASSNGVWVDTQYF.